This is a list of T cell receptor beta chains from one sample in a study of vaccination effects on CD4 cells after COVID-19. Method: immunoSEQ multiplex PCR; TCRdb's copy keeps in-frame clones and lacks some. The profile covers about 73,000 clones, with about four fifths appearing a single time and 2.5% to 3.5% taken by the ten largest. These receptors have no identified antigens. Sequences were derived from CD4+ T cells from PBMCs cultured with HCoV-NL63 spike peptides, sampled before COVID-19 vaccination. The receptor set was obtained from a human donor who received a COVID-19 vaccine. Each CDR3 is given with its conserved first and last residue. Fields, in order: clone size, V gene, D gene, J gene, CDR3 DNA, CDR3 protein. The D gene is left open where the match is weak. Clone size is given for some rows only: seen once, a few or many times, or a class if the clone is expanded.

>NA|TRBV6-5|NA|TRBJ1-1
TGTGCCAGCAGTCGGCCGGGGGCGAACACTGAAGCTTTCTTT
CASSRPGANTEAFF
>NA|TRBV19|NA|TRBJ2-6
TGTGCCAGTAGTCAAACGGGTGGGGCCAACGTCCTGACTTTC
CASSQTGGANVLTF
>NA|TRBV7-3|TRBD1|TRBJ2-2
TGTGCCAGCAGCTTAACAGGGACAGGGTTGAACGGGGAGCTGTTTTTT
CASSLTGTGLNGELFF
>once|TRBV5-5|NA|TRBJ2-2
TGTGCCAGCAGCCGGGGTGCTGTAACCGGGGAGCTGTTTTTT
CASSRGAVTGELFF
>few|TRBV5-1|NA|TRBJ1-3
TGCGCCAGCACCGTTGGAAACACCATATATTTT
CASTVGNTIYF
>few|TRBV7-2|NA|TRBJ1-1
TGTGCCAGCAGCAAGGACAGGAACACTGAAGCTTTCTTT
CASSKDRNTEAFF
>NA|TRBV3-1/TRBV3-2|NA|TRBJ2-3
TGTGCCAGCAGCCAAGATCGGAAAGATACGCAGTATTTT
CASSQDRKDTQYF
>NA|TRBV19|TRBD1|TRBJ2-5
TGTGCCAGTAGTATGTACACCCCGGGACAGGGAGCGGAGACCCAGTACTTC
CASSMYTPGQGAETQYF
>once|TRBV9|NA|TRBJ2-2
TGTGCCAGCAGCGTAGGGCGGGGCTGGAACACCGGGGAGCTGTTTTTT
CASSVGRGWNTGELFF
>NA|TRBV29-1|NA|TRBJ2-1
TGCAGCGTTGTATGGGGGCTCGAGCAGTTCTTC
CSVVWGLEQFF
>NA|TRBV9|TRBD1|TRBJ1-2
TGTGCCAGCAGCAAGGGTAGGGACAGTGGCTATGGCTACACCTTC
CASSKGRDSGYGYTF
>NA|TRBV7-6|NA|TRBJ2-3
TGTGCCAGCAGCTTAGTGGCGGTTCCCACAGATACGCAGTATTTT
CASSLVAVPTDTQYF
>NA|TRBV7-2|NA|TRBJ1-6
TGTGCCAGCAGCTTAGGTGGGGGGAGAATCCATTCACCCCTCCACTTT
CASSLGGGRIHSPLHF
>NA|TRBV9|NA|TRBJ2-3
TGTGCCAGCAGCGTAGAGGCGGGGCTAAGGGATACGCAGTATTTT
CASSVEAGLRDTQYF
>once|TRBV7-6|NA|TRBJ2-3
TGTGCCAGCACCGTATCGGAAGGGCGGGGCACAGATACGCAGTATTTT
CASTVSEGRGTDTQYF
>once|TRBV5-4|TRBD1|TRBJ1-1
TGTGCCAGCAGCTTCCTACAGGGGGCCCCTGAAGCTTTCTTT
CASSFLQGAPEAFF
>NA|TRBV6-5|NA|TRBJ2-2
TGTGCCAGCAGTTACCCGGGTGGTACCGGGGAGCTGTTTTTT
CASSYPGGTGELFF
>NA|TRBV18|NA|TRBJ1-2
TGTGCCAGCTCACCCGACAGGAGTGGCTACACCTTC
CASSPDRSGYTF
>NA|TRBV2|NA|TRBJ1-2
TGTGCCAGCAGTGACCAGGGATTGGTCTATGGCTACACCTTC
CASSDQGLVYGYTF
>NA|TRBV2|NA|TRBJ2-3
TGTGCCAGCGACTTGAGCGGCTACCTAACTAGCACAGATACGCAGTATTTT
CASDLSGYLTSTDTQYF
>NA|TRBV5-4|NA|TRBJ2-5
TGTGCCAGCAGCCCGGGACTGAGCGAGACCCAGTACTTC
CASSPGLSETQYF
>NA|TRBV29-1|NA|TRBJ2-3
TGCAGCGTCAATTTGGGGCAGGAAGACTCCACAGATACGCAGTATTTT
CSVNLGQEDSTDTQYF
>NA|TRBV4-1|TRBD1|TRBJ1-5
TGCGCCAGCAGCCAAGAGGGACAGGGAGGCAATCAGCCCCAGCATTTT
CASSQEGQGGNQPQHF
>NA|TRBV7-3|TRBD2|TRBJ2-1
TGTGCCAGCAGCTTATTGGAGCGGGGGGGGTACAATGAGCAGTTCTTC
CASSLLERGGYNEQFF
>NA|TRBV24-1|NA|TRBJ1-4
TGTGCCACCAGTGACTCTACAGGGTCGGGTGAAAAACTGTTTTTT
CATSDSTGSGEKLFF
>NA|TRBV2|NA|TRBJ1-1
TGTGCCAGCAGTCAGCTAGGATCGAACACTGAAGCTTTCTTT
CASSQLGSNTEAFF
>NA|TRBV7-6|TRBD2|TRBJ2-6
TGTGCCAGCAGCTTAGGGGGGGGCTCTGGGGCCAACGTCCTGACTTTC
CASSLGGGSGANVLTF
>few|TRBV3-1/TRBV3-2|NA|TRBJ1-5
TGTGCCAGCAGCCAAGGGGCCCATCAGCCCCAGCATTTT
CASSQGAHQPQHF
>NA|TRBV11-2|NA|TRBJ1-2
TGTGCCAGCAGCTTAGATCCACGGACCCCTAGGAGGGGCTACACCTTC
CASSLDPRTPRRGYTF
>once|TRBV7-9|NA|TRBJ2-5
TGTGCCAGCAGCTCCCTGGCGCGGGCCCAAGAGACCCAGTACTTC
CASSSLARAQETQYF
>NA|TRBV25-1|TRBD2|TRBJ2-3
TGTGCCAGCGGAGTTAGCGGGGGGTCCACAGATACGCAGTATTTT
CASGVSGGSTDTQYF
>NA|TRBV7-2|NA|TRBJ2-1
TGTGCCAGCAGCTTAGGTCCTAGTTCGGGGCGTCAGTTCTTC
CASSLGPSSGRQFF
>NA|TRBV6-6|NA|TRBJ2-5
TGTGCCAGCAGTCCCACCAGGGGACAAGAGACCCAGTACTTC
CASSPTRGQETQYF
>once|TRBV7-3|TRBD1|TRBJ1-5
TGTGCCAGCAGCTTAGACAGGGTCAATCAGCCCCAGCATTTT
CASSLDRVNQPQHF
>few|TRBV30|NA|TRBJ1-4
TGTGCCTGGAGTGTTCAGGCTCCAACTAATGAAAAACTGTTTTTT
CAWSVQAPTNEKLFF
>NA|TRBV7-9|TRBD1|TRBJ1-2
TGTGCCAGCAGCGGACAGGGGGTCTATGGCTACACCTTC
CASSGQGVYGYTF
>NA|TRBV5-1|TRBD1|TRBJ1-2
TGCGCCAGCAGCTTGGCCGGGACAGGGACTGGCTACACCTTC
CASSLAGTGTGYTF
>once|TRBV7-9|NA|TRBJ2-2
TGTGCCAGCAGCTTCATCGGGGACACCGGGGAGCTGTTTTTT
CASSFIGDTGELFF
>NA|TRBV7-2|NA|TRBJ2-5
TGTGCCAGCAGCCCCCAAGACAGGCGAGAGACCCAGTACTTC
CASSPQDRRETQYF
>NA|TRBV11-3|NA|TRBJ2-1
TGTGCCAGCAGCTTAGAACCAGCGTACAATGAGCAGTTCTTC
CASSLEPAYNEQFF
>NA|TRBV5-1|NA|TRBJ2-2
TGCGCCAGCAGTTCAACAAGCCCTGGGACCGGGGAGCTGTTTTTT
CASSSTSPGTGELFF
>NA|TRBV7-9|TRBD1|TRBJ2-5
TGTGCCAGCAGCCGCCGACAGGGTGGAGGAGAGACCCAGTACTTC
CASSRRQGGGETQYF
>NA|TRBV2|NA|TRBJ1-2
TGTGCCAGCAGTGAAGAGTGGCCGGGGAGGGCAGCTAACTATGGCTACACCTTC
CASSEEWPGRAANYGYTF
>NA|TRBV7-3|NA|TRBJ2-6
TGTGCCAGCAGCGAGGGGGGGCCTGGGGCCAACGTCCTGACTTTC
CASSEGGPGANVLTF
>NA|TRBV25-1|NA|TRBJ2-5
TGTGCCAGCAGTGAATGGACCCAAGAGACCCAGTACTTC
CASSEWTQETQYF
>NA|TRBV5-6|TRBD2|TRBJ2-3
TGTGCCAGCAACCTCGGGGCAGGGTCTAGCGGTAGCACAGATACGCAGTATTTT
CASNLGAGSSGSTDTQYF
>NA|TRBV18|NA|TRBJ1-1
TGTGCCAGCTCTCGACAAATCGAGAACACTGAAGCTTTCTTT
CASSRQIENTEAFF
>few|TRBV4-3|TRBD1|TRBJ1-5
TGCGCCAGCAGCCAAGAGTGGCAGGGGGCCCAGCCCCAGCATTTT
CASSQEWQGAQPQHF
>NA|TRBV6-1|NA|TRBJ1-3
TGTGCCAGCAGTGAATTTACGAGCTCTGGAAACACCATATATTTT
CASSEFTSSGNTIYF
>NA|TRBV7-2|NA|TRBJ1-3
TGTGCCAGCAGCTTAGCGGGGCTTCAAAACACCATATATTTT
CASSLAGLQNTIYF